Following are 15 T cell receptor beta chains from one sample sequenced in a study of quantifying T cell responses using KT2 cells (dated by TCRdb to 2016 to 2017). About the investigation overall: RNA was DNase-treated and reverse transcribed with TCR alpha and beta constant-region primers, mostly using SuperScript III.

The library was built by means of UMI-ligation and nested PCR. Instrument on record: Illumina MiSeq. A single-stranded oligonucleotide carrying the Illumina SP2 sequence and a UMI was ligated to the cDNA 3' end using T4 RNA ligase 1. PCR1 ran around 4 cycles (98°C 15 s, 69°C 30 s, 72°C 40 s); the beta primer was an equimolar mix of RC1.1 and RC1.2 covering TRBC1 and TRBC2. The raw public data were reprocessed by TCRdb itself: fastp quality trimming at Q25, MiXCR clonotype calling, in-frame beta chains only. All rows with the same CDR3 protein become a single entry with the most common DNA and genes. The sample has fewer than 45,000 distinct CDR3 sequences on record, 17% of them singletons. Of the sample, roughly 40% falls within the top ten clones. Sequencing was performed on PBMCs spiked with cells of the T cell clone KT2. These receptors were obtained from a human donor.

The chain recombines TRBV2 with TRBJ2-7, with 11 bases identical to TRBD2. The CDR3 runs 15 residues. CDR1 is SNHLY, CDR2 FYNNEI, per germline. V was pared by 4 bases and J by 0 bases, with 2 bases of the junction left unmatched. This CDR3 reads CASSGLAGGSYEQYF. As DNA, the CDR3 is TGTGCCAGCAGTGGGCTAGCGGGGGGCTCCTACGAGCAGTACTTC.

This clonotype was picked up a small number of times. The J gene is TRBJ2-2, the V gene TRBV5-1; 9 bases align to TRBD2. V was clipped by 1 base and J by 0 bases; unmatched bases: 4. There are 17 residues in the CDR3. Germline values: CDR1 SGHRS, CDR2 YFSETQ. The CDR3: CASSLSASGANTGELFF. The CDR3 region has the DNA TGCGCCAGCAGCTTGTCCGCTAGCGGGGCGAACACCGGGGAGCTGTTTTTT.

This chain connects TRBV10-2 to TRBJ2-1, with TRBD2 matching over 7 bases. CDR1 and CDR2 from the germline V gene are WSHSY and SAAADI. The CDR3 extends over 15 amino acids. The ends lost 8 bases at V and 7 bases at J; junction bases unmatched: 14. CDR3 coding DNA: TGCGCCAGCTCCTCTAGCGGTACCCTAAAAAATGAGCAGTTCTTC. Translation gives CASSSSGTLKNEQFF.

This chain connects TRBV6-5 to TRBJ2-2, with D perhaps matching TRBD2 (5 bases). From germline, CDR1 is MNHEY and CDR2 SVGAGI. The CDR3 consists of 16 residues. Trimming stripped 0 bases from V and 5 bases from J, with 13 bases between. As DNA, the CDR3 is TGTGCCAGCAGTTACTCGAGTACTAGGCTTACCGGGGAGCTGTTTTTT. This gives the protein CASSYSSTRLTGELFF.

The chain uses TRBV2 and TRBJ1-2; D is undetermined. The V and J ends lost 10 bases and 7 bases respectively, with 19 bases between them. Germline V gene data show CDR1 as SNHLY and CDR2 as FYNNEI. The CDR3 extends over 13 amino acids. As DNA, the CDR3 is TGTGCCACCGCATTGGAGGACCTATCTGGCTACACCTTC. It is translated as CATALEDLSGYTF.

The chain is built from TRBV6-1 and TRBJ1-4; a weak D match, TRBD1 (6 bases). The V end lost 6 bases, the J end lost 3 bases, and 17 bases lay between the germline ends. The CDR3 length is 16 residues. Germline values: CDR1 MNHNS, CDR2 SASEGT. The CDR3 coding sequence is TGTGCCAGCAGCGAACCCCGCAGGACAGCTAATGAAAAACTGTTTTTT. This codes for CASSEPRRTANEKLFF.

This clonotype was found a few times. The CDR3: CASSYERTNEAFF. The CDR3 coding sequence is TGTGCCAGCAGCTACGAAAGGACAAACGAAGCTTTCTTT. The chain joins TRBV6-6 to TRBJ1-1, with a possible D match to TRBD1 (5 bases). Trimming removed 6 bases at V and 8 bases at J, with 16 bases between. Germline V lookup: CDR1 MNHNY, CDR2 SVGAGI (reference sequence). The CDR3 covers 13 residues.

This clonotype was counted between two and nine times. The chain links TRBV9 to TRBJ2-4; TRBD2 agrees at 8 bases. There are 12 residues in the CDR3. After removal of 7 bases from V and 6 bases from J, the junction contained 3 bases not matched to a gene. CDR1 is SGDLS and CDR2 is YYNGEE in the germline V gene. The DNA for the CDR3 is TGTGCCAGCGCCGGGGGGGGAAACATTCAGTACTTC. Translation: CASAGGGNIQYF.

V is TRBV12-3 or TRBV12-4 and J is TRBJ1-3; D is undetermined. V was shortened by 6 bases and J by 16 bases, with 19 bases between the two germline ends. The CDR3 contains 12 residues. The chain's CDR3 is CASSRYAGLGYF. The CDR3 coding sequence is TGTGCCAGCAGCCGATATGCGGGGTTGGGTTATTTT.

The chain combines TRBV20-1 with TRBJ1-3; D is perhaps TRBD1 (5 bases). The CDR3 runs 13 residues. Looked up from germline, CDR1 is DFQATT and CDR2 is SNEGSKA (reference sequence). The ends were cut back, 3 bases at V and 8 bases at J, with 14 bases in the middle. Here the CDR3 DNA reads TGCAGTGCTAGTAAGGGCAGGGTAGACACCATATATTTT. Translating gives CSASKGRVDTIYF.

The chain combines TRBV15 with TRBJ2-5, with 7 bases aligning to TRBD1. The CDR3 is 16 amino acids. Trimming cost V 3 bases and J 4 bases; bases outside gene matches: 11. The germline V gene encodes CDR1 LNHNV and CDR2 YYDKDF (reference sequence). CDR3 nucleotide sequence: TGTGCCACCAGCAGGCTAACCGGGACAGCGGCAGAGACCCAGTACTTC. Amino acid sequence: CATSRLTGTAAETQYF.

A few counts support this clonotype. This chain connects TRBV5-4 to TRBJ2-1; the D gene could be TRBD1 or TRBD2 (6 bases each). Looked up from germline, CDR1 is SGHNT and CDR2 is YYREEE (reference sequence). This CDR3 is 16 amino acids long. Deletions cut 4 bases from V and 6 bases from J, with 20 bases between. Written as DNA, the CDR3 is TGTGCCAGCAGCGCACAACAGGGTGGGGGGTCCAATGAGCAGTTCTTC. Protein product: CASSAQQGGGSNEQFF.

In its sample, this clonotype was seen a few times. The chain employs TRBV4-1 and TRBJ1-3; no definite D call. The V end lost 2 bases, the J end lost 8 bases, and 16 bases lay between the germline ends. The CDR3 extends over 15 amino acids. Germline assignment: CDR1 MGHRA and CDR2 YSYEKL. Written as DNA, the CDR3 is TGCGCCAGCAGCCAATTAATTTCTGATTCGTACACCATATATTTT. Amino acids: CASSQLISDSYTIYF.

There are a few counts of this clonotype. The chain couples TRBV3-1 to TRBJ2-7; D unresolved. Germline CDR1 and CDR2: LGHDT and YNNKEL (reference sequence). The CDR3 contains 13 residues. Trimming pared 0 bases from V and 2 bases from J, leaving 5 bases between. CDR3 residues: CASSQDSPYEQYF. The CDR3 region has the DNA TGTGCCAGCAGCCAAGATAGCCCCTACGAGCAGTACTTC.

This clonotype was detected a few times. The chain carries TRBV5-4 and TRBJ2-5; D unresolved. This CDR3 contains 14 residues. V gave up 0 bases and J gave up 0 bases, with 6 bases separating them. Per germline, CDR1 SGHNT and CDR2 YYREEE (reference sequence). The CDR3 nucleotides are TGTGCCAGCAGCTTGGACAGATACCAAGAGACCCAGTACTTC. Translating gives CASSLDRYQETQYF.